Below, 21 T cell receptor beta chains from the same sample are listed, as sequenced in a study of blood T cell repertoires in COVID-19. Here immunoSEQ multiplex PCR was the method, and the copy in TCRdb shows in-frame clones only, minus some. The top ten clones hold 6.2% of a sample with about 99,000 clones, about 88% of them seen once. Sequencing used peripheral blood. Receptors were obtained from a human donor in a cohort sampled during active COVID-19.

The chain links TRBV6-1 to TRBJ2-7; D not resolved. The CDR3 length is 15 residues. V dropped 0 bases and J dropped 0 bases, with 9 bases sitting between them. Germline V gene data show CDR1 as MNHNS and CDR2 as SASEGT. The CDR3 here is CASSEAWASSYEQYF. CDR3 bases: TGTGCCAGCAGTGAAGCGTGGGCGAGCTCCTACGAGCAGTACTTC.

The chain employs TRBV20-1 and TRBJ2-7; weak D call: TRBD2 (6 bases). The CDR3 covers 16 residues. Germline lookup yields CDR1 DFQATT and CDR2 SNEGSKA (reference sequence). V dropped 3 bases and J dropped 3 bases, with 21 bases sitting between them. The CDR3, as DNA: TGCAGTGCTAGTTCGTTTCCCGGGACTGACTACTACGAGCAGTACTTC. Protein product: CSASSFPGTDYYEQYF.

V usage is TRBV24-1 and J usage is TRBJ2-2, with D tentatively TRBD2 (5 bases). Germline loops: CDR1 KGHDR, CDR2 SFDVKD. There are 15 residues in the CDR3. V dropped 5 bases and J dropped 1 base, with 10 bases sitting between them. CDR3 amino acids: CATSGWGENTGELFF. The CDR3 region has the DNA TGTGCCACCAGTGGTTGGGGAGAGAACACCGGGGAGCTGTTTTTT.

The V call is TRBV4-1, the J call TRBJ1-1; no definite D call. The germline V gene encodes CDR1 MGHRA and CDR2 YSYEKL. The CDR3 has 14 residues. The V end was cut by 1 base, the J end by 6 bases, with 12 bases between. The CDR3 DNA sequence: TGCGCCAGCAGCCAAGCGCCCGACGGGGCTGAAGCTTTCTTT. Its translation is CASSQAPDGAEAFF.

CDR3 amino acids: CASRPDRGEQYF. The CDR3, as DNA: TGTGCCAGCCGTCCGGACAGGGGCGAGCAGTACTTC. This chain links TRBV25-1 with TRBJ2-7; 9 positions match TRBD1. V was pared by 8 bases and J by 6 bases, with 5 bases of the junction left unmatched. Per the germline V gene, CDR1 is MGHDK and CDR2 is SYGVNS. This CDR3 has 12 residues.

The rearrangement joins TRBV6-5 to TRBJ1-6; the D is unclear. V was pared by 1 base and J by 10 bases, with 5 bases between. Germline-derived CDR1 and CDR2 are MNHEY and SVGAGI. The CDR3 contains 12 residues. In nucleotides, the CDR3 is TGTGCCAGCAGTTACTTGAGGTCACCCCTCCACTTT. Encoded protein: CASSYLRSPLHF.

V gene TRBV9 combines with J gene TRBJ2-1; TRBD2 matches 9 bases. Germline assignment: CDR1 SGDLS and CDR2 YYNGEE. CDR3 size: 16 residues. V was pared by 0 bases and J by 4 bases, with 5 bases of the junction left unmatched. The CDR3 region has the DNA TGTGCCAGCAGCGTAGATGGCGGGGGGGGATACAATGAGCAGTTCTTC. This translates into CASSVDGGGGYNEQFF.

The chain's CDR3 is CASSTGTGVQETQYF. CDR3 nucleotides: TGTGCCAGCAGTACCGGGACAGGGGTTCAAGAGACCCAGTACTTC. V is TRBV7-8 and J is TRBJ2-5, with 10 bases lining up with TRBD1. Germline values: CDR1 SGHVS, CDR2 FQNEAQ. The V segment lost 6 bases and the J segment 2 bases; nucleotides outside the gene matches: 6. The CDR3 length is 15 residues.

This clone was found once. DNA of the CDR3: TGCGCCAGCAGCTTTAGGGGGCTAGGAACCGGGGAGCTGTTTTTT. Its protein product is CASSFRGLGTGELFF. The V and J genes are TRBV5-1 and TRBJ2-2, with 7 bases lining up with TRBD1. V shed 2 bases, J shed 5 bases, and the junction held 6 bases outside the gene matches. Germline V CDR1 and CDR2: SGHRS, YFSETQ. This CDR3 contains 15 residues.

CDR3 nucleotides: TGTGCCACCAGCAGAGAGGGGCAGACTAACTATGGCTACACCTTC. Its translation is CATSREGQTNYGYTF. V is TRBV15 and J is TRBJ1-2; D is perhaps TRBD1 (5 bases). Trimming shortened V by 0 bases and J by 0 bases, and 8 bases separated the two germline ends. Per the germline V gene, CDR1 is LNHNV and CDR2 is YYDKDF (reference sequence). The CDR3 totals 15 residues. Full variable domain (missing parts from reference TRBV15 and TRBJ1-2): DAMVIQNPRYQVTQFGKPVTLSCSQTLNHNVMYWYQQKSSQAPKLLFHYYDKDFNNEADTPDNFQSRRPNTSFCFLDIRSPGLGDTAMYLCATSREGQTNYGYTFGSGTRLTVV.

The chain links TRBV5-5 to TRBJ2-5; D possibly corresponds to TRBD1 (6 bases). Trimming removed 2 bases at V and 0 bases at J, with 11 bases between. Per germline, CDR1 SGHKS and CDR2 YYEKEE (reference sequence). This CDR3 region has 15 residues. The CDR3 loop is CASSFIRGYQETQYF. The CDR3 nucleotides are TGTGCCAGCAGCTTTATCAGGGGCTACCAAGAGACCCAGTACTTC. Variable domain in full (rest from reference TRBV5-5 and TRBJ2-5): DAGVTQSPTHLIKTRGQQVTLRCSPISGHKSVSWYQQVLGQGPQFIFQYYEKEERGRGNFPDRFSARQFPNYSSELNVNALLLGDSALYLCASSFIRGYQETQYFGPGTRLLVL.

The chain combines TRBV18 with TRBJ1-1, with 7 nucleotides matching TRBD1. The CDR3 is made up of 14 amino acids. Germline-derived CDR1 and CDR2 are KGHSH and LQKENI. The ends lost 3 bases at V and 7 bases at J; junction bases unmatched: 8. The CDR3 reads CASSPLPGTDEAFF. DNA for the CDR3: TGTGCCAGCTCACCCCTGCCCGGGACAGATGAAGCTTTCTTT. Filled out from reference TRBV18 and TRBJ1-1, the complete variable domain reads NAGVMQNPRHLVRRRGQEARLRCSPMKGHSHVYWYRQLPEEGLKFMVYLQKENIIDESGMPKERFSAEFPKEGPSILRIQQVVRGDSAAYFCASSPLPGTDEAFFGQGTRLTVV.

This chain joins TRBV6-1 and TRBJ1-1, with 10 bases identical to TRBD1. The CDR3 consists of 16 residues. From germline, CDR1 is MNHNS and CDR2 SASEGT. Unmatched junction bases numbered 8, after V lost 2 bases and J lost 5 bases. The CDR3 loop is CASSELLGTGETEAFF. In DNA, the CDR3 is TGTGCCAGCAGTGAATTGCTAGGGACAGGGGAAACTGAAGCTTTCTTT.

The J gene is TRBJ2-7, the V gene TRBV19; D not resolved. Trimming stripped 1 base from V and 1 base from J, with 8 bases between. This CDR3 contains 14 residues. Germline V lookup: CDR1 LNHDA, CDR2 SQIVND (reference sequence). CDR3 sequence: CASSIVITSYEQYF. CDR3 nucleotide sequence: TGTGCCAGTAGTATAGTGATAACATCCTACGAGCAGTACTTC.

This clone was seen only a few times. The V and J genes are TRBV12-3 or TRBV12-4 and TRBJ1-2; D is perhaps TRBD1 (6 bases). Trimming removed 5 bases at V and 1 base at J, with 8 bases between. The CDR3 has 13 residues. For the CDR3, the DNA is TGTGCCAGCAGTACGGACAGTAACTATGGCTACACCTTC. This codes for CASSTDSNYGYTF.

The chain is built from TRBV19 and TRBJ2-7, with TRBD1 matching 8 bases. Germline CDR1 and CDR2: LNHDA and SQIVND (reference sequence). J lost 5 bases, V lost 5 bases, and 2 bases had no gene match. The CDR3 has 12 residues. This CDR3 is CASSDRGDEQYF. DNA of the CDR3: TGTGCCAGTAGTGACAGGGGCGACGAGCAGTACTTC. Full variable domain (outside the CDR3, taken from reference TRBV19 and TRBJ2-7): DGGITQSPKYLFRKEGQNVTLSCEQNLNHDAMYWYRQDPGQGLRLIYYSQIVNDFQKGDIAEGYSVSREKKESFPLTVTSAQKNPTAFYLCASSDRGDEQYFGPGTRLTVT.

The rearrangement joins TRBV2 to TRBJ2-7; 9 nucleotides align to TRBD2. Trimming cost V 2 bases and J 4 bases; bases outside gene matches: 6. The CDR3 runs to 15 residues. The germline CDR1 and CDR2 sequences are SNHLY and FYNNEI. The CDR3 DNA is TGTGCCAGCAGTGAAAGTAGCGGGGGCCAATACGAGCAGTACTTC. Translating it yields CASSESSGGQYEQYF.

The genes are TRBV5-1 and TRBJ2-3, with 15 positions matching TRBD2. This CDR3 region has 19 residues. Germline assignment: CDR1 SGHRS and CDR2 YFSETQ. V was pared by 0 bases and J by 4 bases, with 9 bases of the junction left unmatched. CDR3 DNA: TGCGCCAGCAGCTTGGCCAGGACTAGCGGGAGGGCCGGGTCAGATACGCAGTATTTT. Translation: CASSLARTSGRAGSDTQYF.

The V gene is TRBV10-2, the J gene TRBJ1-5; perhaps TRBD1 as D (6 bases). Trimming removed 7 bases at V and 3 bases at J, with 10 bases between. The CDR3 runs 13 residues. Germline loops: CDR1 WSHSY, CDR2 SAAADI. CDR3: CASMDRHNQPQHF. The CDR3, as DNA: TGCGCCAGCATGGACAGACACAATCAGCCCCAGCATTTT.

V is TRBV19 and J is TRBJ2-3, with D possibly TRBD1 on 6 matching bases. V shed 3 bases and J shed 7 bases, with 14 bases lying between them. This CDR3 is 14 amino acids long. Germline values: CDR1 LNHDA, CDR2 SQIVND (reference sequence). CDR3 coding DNA: TGTGCCAGTAGTATCGGACAGTCCAAGTATACGCAGTATTTT. It is translated as CASSIGQSKYTQYF.

The rearrangement uses TRBV19 and TRBJ2-1, with D possibly matching TRBD2 (6 bases). Looked up from germline, CDR1 is LNHDA and CDR2 is SQIVND (reference sequence). Trimming left V 5 bases short and J 7 bases short, with 21 bases between. The CDR3 contains 16 residues. CDR3 nucleotide sequence: TGTGCCAGTAGTGAAGCCTCGGAGGGCTTTGGGAATGAGCAGTTCTTC. This encodes CASSEASEGFGNEQFF.